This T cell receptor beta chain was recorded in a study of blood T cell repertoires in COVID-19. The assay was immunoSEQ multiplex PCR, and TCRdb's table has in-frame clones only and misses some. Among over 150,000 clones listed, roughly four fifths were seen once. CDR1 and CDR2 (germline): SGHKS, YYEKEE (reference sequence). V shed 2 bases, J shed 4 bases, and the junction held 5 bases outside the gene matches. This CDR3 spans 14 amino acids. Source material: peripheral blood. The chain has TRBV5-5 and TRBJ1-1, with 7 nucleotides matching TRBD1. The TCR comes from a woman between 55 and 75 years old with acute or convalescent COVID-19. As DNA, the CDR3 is TGTGCCAGCAGCTTTGACAGGGCAACCACTGAAGCTTTCTTT. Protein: CASSFDRATTEAFF. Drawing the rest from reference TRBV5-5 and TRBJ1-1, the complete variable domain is DAGVTQSPTHLIKTRGQQVTLRCSPISGHKSVSWYQQVLGQGPQFIFQYYEKEERGRGNFPDRFSARQFPNYSSELNVNALLLGDSALYLCASSFDRATTEAFFGQGTRLTVV.